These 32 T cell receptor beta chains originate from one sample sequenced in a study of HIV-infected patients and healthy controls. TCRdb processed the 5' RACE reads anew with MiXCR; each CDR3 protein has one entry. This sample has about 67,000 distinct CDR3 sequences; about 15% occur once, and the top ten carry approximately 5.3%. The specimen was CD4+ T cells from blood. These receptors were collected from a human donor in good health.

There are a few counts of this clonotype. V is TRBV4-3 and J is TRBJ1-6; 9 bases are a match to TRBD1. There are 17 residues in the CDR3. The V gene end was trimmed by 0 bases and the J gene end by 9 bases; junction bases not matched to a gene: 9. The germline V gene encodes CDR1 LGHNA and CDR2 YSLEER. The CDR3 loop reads CASSQDVPGQGSSPLHF. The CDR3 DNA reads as TGCGCCAGCAGCCAAGATGTCCCGGGACAGGGCAGTTCACCCCTCCACTTT.

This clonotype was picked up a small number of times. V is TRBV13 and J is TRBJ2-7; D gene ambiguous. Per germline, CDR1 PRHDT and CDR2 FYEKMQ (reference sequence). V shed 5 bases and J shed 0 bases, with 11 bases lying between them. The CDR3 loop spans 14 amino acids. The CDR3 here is CASSRLVSSYEQYF. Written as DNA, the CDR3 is TGTGCCAGCAGCCGCCTAGTTAGCTCCTACGAGCAGTACTTC.

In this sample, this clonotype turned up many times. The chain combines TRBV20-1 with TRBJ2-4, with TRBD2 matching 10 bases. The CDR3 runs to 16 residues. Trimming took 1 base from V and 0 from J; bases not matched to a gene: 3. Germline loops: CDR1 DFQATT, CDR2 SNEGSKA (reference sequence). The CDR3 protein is CSARGTSGLAKNIQYF. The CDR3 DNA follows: TGCAGTGCTAGAGGGACTAGCGGTCTAGCCAAAAACATTCAGTACTTC.

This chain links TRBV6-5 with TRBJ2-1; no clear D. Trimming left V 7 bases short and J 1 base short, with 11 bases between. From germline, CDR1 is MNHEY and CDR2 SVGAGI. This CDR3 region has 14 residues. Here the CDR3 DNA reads TGTGCCAGCAACAGCTGGGGATCCTACAATGAGCAGTTCTTC. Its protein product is CASNSWGSYNEQFF.

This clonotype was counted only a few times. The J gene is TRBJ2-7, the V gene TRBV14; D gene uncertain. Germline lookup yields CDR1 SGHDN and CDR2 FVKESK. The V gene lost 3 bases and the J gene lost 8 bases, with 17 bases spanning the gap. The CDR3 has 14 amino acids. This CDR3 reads CASSHPTSGPKQYF. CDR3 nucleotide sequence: TGTGCCAGCAGCCACCCAACCTCAGGACCGAAGCAGTACTTC.

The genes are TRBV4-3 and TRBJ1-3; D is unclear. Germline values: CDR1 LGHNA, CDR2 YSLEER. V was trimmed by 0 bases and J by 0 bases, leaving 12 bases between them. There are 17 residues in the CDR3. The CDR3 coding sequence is TGCGCCAGCAGCCAAGATTACGGTCACTTCTCTGGAAACACCATATATTTT. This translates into CASSQDYGHFSGNTIYF.

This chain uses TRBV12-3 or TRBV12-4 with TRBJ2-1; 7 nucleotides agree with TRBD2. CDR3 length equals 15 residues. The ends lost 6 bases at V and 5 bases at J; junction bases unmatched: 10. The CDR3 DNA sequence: TGTGCCAGCAGCCCGCCTAGCGGCTCTCACAATGAGCAGTTCTTC. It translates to CASSPPSGSHNEQFF.

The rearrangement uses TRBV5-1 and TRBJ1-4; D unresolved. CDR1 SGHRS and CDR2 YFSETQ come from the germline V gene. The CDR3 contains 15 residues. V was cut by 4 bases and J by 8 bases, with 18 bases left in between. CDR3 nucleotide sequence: TGCGCCAGCAGCCCGGAGGACTCTCGGGTGGAAAAACTGTTTTTT. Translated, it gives CASSPEDSRVEKLFF.

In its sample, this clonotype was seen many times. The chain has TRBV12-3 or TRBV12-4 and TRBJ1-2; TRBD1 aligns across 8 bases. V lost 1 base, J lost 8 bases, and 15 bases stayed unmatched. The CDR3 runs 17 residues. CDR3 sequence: CASSLGPGAGGLKGYTF. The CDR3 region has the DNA TGTGCCAGCAGTTTAGGGCCTGGAGCAGGGGGCCTTAAGGGCTACACCTTC.

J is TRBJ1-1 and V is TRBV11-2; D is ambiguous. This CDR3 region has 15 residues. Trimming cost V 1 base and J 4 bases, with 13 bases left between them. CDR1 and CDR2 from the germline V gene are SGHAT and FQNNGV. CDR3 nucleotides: TGTGCCAGCAGCTTAGCGGCCGCAGGTCCCACTGAAGCTTTCTTT. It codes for CASSLAAAGPTEAFF.

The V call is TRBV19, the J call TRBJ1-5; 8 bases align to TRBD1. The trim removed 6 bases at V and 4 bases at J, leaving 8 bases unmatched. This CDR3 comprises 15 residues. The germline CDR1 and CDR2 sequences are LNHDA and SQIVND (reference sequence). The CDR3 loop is CASSQTGVKNQPQHF. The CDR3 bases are TGTGCCAGTAGCCAGACAGGGGTTAAGAATCAGCCCCAGCATTTT.

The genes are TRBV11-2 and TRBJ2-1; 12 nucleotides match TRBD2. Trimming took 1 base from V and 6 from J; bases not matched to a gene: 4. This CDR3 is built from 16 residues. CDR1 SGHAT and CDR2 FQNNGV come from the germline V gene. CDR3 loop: CASSLAVTSGSNEQFF. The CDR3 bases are TGTGCCAGCAGCTTAGCCGTGACTAGCGGGAGCAATGAGCAGTTCTTC.

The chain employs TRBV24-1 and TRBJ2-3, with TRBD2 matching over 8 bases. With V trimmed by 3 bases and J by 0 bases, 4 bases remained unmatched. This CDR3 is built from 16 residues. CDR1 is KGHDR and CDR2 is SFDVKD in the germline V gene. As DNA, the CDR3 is TGTGCCACCAGTGATCCACGCGGGGGGAGCACAGATACGCAGTATTTT. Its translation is CATSDPRGGSTDTQYF.

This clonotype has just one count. Written as DNA, the CDR3 is TGCAGTGCTAGAGATTTTCAGCGCACGCCCAATGAGCAGTTCTTC. This gives the protein CSARDFQRTPNEQFF. The gene calls are TRBV20-1 and TRBJ2-1; D not resolved. The germline V and J ends were trimmed by 0 bases and 6 bases, with 15 bases remaining between them. The CDR3 spans 15 residues. Germline V gene data show CDR1 as DFQATT and CDR2 as SNEGSKA (reference sequence).

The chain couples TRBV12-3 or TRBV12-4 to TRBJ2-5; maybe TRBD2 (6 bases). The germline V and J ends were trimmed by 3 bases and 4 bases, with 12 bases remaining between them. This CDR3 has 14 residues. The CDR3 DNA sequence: TGTGCCAGCAGTTTGAGGCAGGGAGGAGAGACCCAGTACTTC. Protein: CASSLRQGGETQYF.

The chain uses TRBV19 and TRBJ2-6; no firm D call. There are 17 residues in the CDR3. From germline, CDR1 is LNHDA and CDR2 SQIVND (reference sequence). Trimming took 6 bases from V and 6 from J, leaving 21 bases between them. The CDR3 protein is CASRIDPGPVAANVLTF. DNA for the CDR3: TGTGCCAGTAGGATTGATCCGGGCCCCGTTGCGGCCAACGTCCTGACTTTC.

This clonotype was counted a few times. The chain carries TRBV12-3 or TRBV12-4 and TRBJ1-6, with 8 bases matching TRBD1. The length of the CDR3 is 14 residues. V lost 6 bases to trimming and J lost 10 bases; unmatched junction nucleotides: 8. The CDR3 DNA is TGTGCCAGCAGACCCGGGACAGGAACCTCACCCCTCCACTTT. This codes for CASRPGTGTSPLHF.

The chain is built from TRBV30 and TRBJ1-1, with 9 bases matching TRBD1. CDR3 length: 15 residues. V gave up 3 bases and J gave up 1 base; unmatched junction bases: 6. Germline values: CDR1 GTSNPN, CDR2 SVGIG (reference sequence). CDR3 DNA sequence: TGTGCCTGGAGGAGACCGGGACAGGGGAACACTGAAGCTTTCTTT. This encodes CAWRRPGQGNTEAFF.

CDR3 DNA: TGTGCCAGCTCACCGGACAGGGGGAGAATATACAATGAGCAGTTCTTC. This translates into CASSPDRGRIYNEQFF. The genes are TRBV18 and TRBJ2-1, with 10 bases identical to TRBD1. Germline V gene data show CDR1 as KGHSH and CDR2 as LQKENI. The J segment lost 4 bases and the V segment lost 3 bases, leaving 6 bases of the junction unmatched. The CDR3 contains 16 residues. The entire variable domain, with the rest obtained from reference TRBV18 and TRBJ2-1, is as follows: NAGVMQNPRHLVRRRGQEARLRCSPMKGHSHVYWYRQLPEEGLKFMVYLQKENIIDESGMPKERFSAEFPKEGPSILRIQQVVRGDSAAYFCASSPDRGRIYNEQFFGPGTRLTVL.

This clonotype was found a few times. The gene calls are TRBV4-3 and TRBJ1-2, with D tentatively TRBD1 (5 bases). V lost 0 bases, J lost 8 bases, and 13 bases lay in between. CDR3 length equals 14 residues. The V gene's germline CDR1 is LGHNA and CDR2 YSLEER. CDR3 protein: CASSQDPAGRGYTF. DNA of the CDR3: TGCGCCAGCAGCCAAGATCCGGCAGGGAGGGGCTACACCTTC.

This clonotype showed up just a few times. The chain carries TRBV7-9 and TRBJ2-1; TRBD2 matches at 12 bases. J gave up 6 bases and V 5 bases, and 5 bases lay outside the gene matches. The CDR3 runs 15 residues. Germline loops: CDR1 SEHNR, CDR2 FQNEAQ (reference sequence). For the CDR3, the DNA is TGTGCCAGCAGCCGGGGACTAGCGGGTGCCAATGAGCAGTTCTTC. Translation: CASSRGLAGANEQFF.

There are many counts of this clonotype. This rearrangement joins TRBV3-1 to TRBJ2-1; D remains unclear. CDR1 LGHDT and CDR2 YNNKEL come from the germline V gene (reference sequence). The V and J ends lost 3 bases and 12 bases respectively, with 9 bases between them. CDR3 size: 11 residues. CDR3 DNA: TGTGCCAGCAGCCAGGGGTCTGGGCAGTTCTTC. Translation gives CASSQGSGQFF.

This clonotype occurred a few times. CDR3 sequence (DNA): TGTGCCAGCAGTTTTTACGCGGAAAAACTGTTTTTT. It codes for CASSFYAEKLFF. The V gene is TRBV12-3 or TRBV12-4, the J gene TRBJ1-4; D unresolved. Trimming shortened V by 3 bases and J by 8 bases, and 7 bases separated the two germline ends. The CDR3 covers 12 residues.

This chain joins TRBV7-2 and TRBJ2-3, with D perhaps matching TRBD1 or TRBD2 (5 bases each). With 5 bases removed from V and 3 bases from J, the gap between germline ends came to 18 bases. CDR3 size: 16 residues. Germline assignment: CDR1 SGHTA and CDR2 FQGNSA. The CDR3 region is CASSPGAGVRTDTQYF. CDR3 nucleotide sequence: TGTGCCAGCAGCCCCGGGGCAGGAGTTAGGACAGATACGCAGTATTTT.

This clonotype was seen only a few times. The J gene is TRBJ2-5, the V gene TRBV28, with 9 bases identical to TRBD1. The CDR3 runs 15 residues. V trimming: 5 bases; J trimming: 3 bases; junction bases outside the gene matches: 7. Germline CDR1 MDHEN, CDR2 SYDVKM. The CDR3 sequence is CASSTTGTGKETQYF. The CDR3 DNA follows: TGTGCCAGCAGTACAACCGGGACAGGGAAAGAGACCCAGTACTTC.

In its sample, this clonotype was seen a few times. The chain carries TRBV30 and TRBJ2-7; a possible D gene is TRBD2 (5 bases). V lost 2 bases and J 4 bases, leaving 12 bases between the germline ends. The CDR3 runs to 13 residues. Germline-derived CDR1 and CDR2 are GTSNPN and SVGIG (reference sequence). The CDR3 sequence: CAWSKRAKYEQYF. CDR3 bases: TGTGCCTGGAGTAAGAGGGCTAAGTACGAGCAGTACTTC.

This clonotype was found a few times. CDR3 in DNA: TGTGCCAGCAGCTTAGCAGATCTCTCTGGAAACACCATATATTTT. It codes for CASSLADLSGNTIYF. The chain combines TRBV7-2 with TRBJ1-3; no clear D gene. The V gene lost 0 bases and the J gene lost 0 bases, with 6 bases spanning the gap. This CDR3 contains 15 residues. Per germline, CDR1 SGHTA and CDR2 FQGNSA. The full variable domain, in which reference TRBV7-2 and TRBJ1-3 provide the parts outside the CDR3, is GAGVSQSPSNKVTEKGKDVELRCDPISGHTALYWYRQSLGQGLEFLIYFQGNSAPDKSGLPSDRFSAERTGGSVSTLTIQRTQQEDSAVYLCASSLADLSGNTIYFGEGSWLTVV.

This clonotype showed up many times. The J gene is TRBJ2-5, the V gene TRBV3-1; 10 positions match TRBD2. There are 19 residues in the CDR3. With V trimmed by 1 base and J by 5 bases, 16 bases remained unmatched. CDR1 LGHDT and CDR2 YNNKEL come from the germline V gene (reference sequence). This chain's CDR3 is CASSQVSRLAGAHGETQYF. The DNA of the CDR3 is TGTGCCAGCAGCCAAGTCTCTCGCCTAGCGGGAGCCCACGGGGAGACCCAGTACTTC.

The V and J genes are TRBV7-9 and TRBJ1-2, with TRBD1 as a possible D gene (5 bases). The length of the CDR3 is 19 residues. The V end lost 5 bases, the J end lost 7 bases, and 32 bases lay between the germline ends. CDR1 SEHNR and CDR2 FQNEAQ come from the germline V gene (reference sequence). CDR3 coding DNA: TGTGCCAGCAGCCACGCGGGTCGGGGGATTGTCTTCGGGATTGGTGGCTACACCTTC. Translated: CASSHAGRGIVFGIGGYTF. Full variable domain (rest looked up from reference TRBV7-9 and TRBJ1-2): DTGVSQNPRHKITKRGQNVTFRCDPISEHNRLYWYRQTLGQGPEFLTYFQNEAQLEKSRLLSDRFSAERPKGSFSTLEIQRTEQGDSAMYLCASSHAGRGIVFGIGGYTFGSGTRLTVV.

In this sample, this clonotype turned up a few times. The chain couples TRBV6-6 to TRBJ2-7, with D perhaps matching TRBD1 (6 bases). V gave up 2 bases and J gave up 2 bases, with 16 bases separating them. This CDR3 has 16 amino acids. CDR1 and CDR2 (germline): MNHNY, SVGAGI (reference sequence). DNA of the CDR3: TGTGCCAGCAGTTACAAGTCAGGGGTGGGAGCCTACGAGCAGTACTTC. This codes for CASSYKSGVGAYEQYF.

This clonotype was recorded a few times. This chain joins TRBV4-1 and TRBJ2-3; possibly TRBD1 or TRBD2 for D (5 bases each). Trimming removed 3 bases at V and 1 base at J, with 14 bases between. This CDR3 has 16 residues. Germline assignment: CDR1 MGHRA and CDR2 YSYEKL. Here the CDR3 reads CASSQTGTLGTDTQYF. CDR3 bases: TGCGCCAGCAGCCAGACCGGGACCTTGGGCACAGATACGCAGTATTTT.

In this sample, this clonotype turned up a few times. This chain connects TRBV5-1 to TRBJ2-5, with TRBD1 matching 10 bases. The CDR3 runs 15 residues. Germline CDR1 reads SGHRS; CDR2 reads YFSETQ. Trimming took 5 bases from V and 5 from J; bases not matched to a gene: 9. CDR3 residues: CASRPPGQGMETQYF. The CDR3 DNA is TGCGCCAGCAGGCCACCGGGACAGGGGATGGAGACCCAGTACTTC.